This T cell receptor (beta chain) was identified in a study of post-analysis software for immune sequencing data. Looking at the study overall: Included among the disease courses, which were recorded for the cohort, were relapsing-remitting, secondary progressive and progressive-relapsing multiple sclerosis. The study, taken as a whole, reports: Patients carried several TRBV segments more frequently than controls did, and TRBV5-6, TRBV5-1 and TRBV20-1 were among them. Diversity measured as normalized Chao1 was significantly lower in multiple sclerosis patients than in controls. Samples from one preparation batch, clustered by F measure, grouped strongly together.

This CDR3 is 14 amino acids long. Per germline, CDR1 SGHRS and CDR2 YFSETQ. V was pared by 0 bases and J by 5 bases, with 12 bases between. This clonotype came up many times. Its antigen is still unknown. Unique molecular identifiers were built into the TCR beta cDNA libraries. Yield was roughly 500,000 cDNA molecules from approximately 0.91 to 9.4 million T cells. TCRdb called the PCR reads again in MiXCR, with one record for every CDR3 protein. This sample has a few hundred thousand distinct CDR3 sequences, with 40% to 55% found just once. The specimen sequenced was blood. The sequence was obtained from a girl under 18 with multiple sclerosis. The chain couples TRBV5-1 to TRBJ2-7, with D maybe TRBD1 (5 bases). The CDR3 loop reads CASSLGSGPDEQYF. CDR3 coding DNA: TGCGCCAGCAGCTTGGGTTCAGGGCCTGACGAGCAGTACTTC.